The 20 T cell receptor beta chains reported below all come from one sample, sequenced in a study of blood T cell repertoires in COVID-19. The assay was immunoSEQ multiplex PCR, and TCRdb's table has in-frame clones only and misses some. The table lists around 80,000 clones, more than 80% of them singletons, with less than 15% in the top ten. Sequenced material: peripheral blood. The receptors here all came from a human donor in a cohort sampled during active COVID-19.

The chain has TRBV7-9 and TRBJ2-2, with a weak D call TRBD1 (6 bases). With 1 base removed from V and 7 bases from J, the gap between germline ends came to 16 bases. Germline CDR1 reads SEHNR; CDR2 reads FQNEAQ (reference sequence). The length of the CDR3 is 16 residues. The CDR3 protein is CASSLVVTGLLGELFF. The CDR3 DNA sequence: TGTGCCAGCAGCTTAGTCGTGACAGGTCTCCTCGGGGAGCTGTTTTTT.

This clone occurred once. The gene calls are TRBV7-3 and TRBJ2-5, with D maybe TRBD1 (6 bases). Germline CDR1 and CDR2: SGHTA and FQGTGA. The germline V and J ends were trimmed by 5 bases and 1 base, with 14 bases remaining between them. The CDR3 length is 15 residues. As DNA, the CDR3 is TGTGCCAGCAGCCACCAACAGGGCTTCCAAGAGACCCAGTACTTC. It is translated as CASSHQQGFQETQYF.

CDR3 nucleotides: TGTGCCAGCAGCCGCGGACAGACCCGAGGGGCTTTCTTT. This translates into CASSRGQTRGAFF. The genes are TRBV3-1 (or the pseudogene TRBV3-2) and TRBJ1-1, with D possibly being TRBD1 (6 bases). There are 13 residues in the CDR3. Trimming stripped 4 bases from V and 11 bases from J, with 17 bases between. Germline V gives CDR1 LGHDT, CDR2 YNNKEL (reference sequence).

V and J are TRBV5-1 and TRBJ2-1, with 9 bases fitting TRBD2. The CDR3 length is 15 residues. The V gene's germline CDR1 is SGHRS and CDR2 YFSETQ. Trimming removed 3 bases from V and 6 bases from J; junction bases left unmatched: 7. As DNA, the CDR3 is TGCGCCAGCAGCTCATCTAGCGGGGCCCTCAATGAGCAGTTCTTC. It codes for CASSSSSGALNEQFF.

Here the CDR3 reads CASSPDRGTRETQYF. CDR3 in DNA: TGTGCCAGCAGCCCCGACAGGGGGACAAGAGAGACCCAGTACTTC. V and J are TRBV5-6 and TRBJ2-5; 9 bases fit TRBD1. The J segment lost 4 bases and the V segment lost 4 bases, leaving 8 bases of the junction unmatched. The CDR3 spans 15 residues. The germline V gene encodes CDR1 SGHDT and CDR2 YYEEEE.

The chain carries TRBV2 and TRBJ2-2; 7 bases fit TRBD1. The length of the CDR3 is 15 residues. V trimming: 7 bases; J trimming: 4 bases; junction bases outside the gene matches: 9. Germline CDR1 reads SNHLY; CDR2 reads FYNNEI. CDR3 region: CASTSYRGTTGELFF. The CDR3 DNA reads TGTGCCAGCACTTCGTACAGGGGTACCACCGGGGAGCTGTTTTTT.

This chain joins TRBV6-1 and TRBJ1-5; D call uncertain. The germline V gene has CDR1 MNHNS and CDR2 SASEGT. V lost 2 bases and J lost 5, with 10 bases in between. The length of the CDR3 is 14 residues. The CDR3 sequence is CASSEWGVDQPQHF. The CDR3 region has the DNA TGTGCCAGCAGTGAATGGGGAGTCGATCAGCCCCAGCATTTT.

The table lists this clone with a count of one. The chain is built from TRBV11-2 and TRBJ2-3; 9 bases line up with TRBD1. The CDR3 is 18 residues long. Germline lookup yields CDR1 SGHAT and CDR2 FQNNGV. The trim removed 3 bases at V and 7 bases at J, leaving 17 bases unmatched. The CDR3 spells CASSFDDLGTGRMNTQYF. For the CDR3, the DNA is TGTGCCAGCAGCTTTGATGATCTCGGGACAGGGAGGATGAATACGCAGTATTTT.

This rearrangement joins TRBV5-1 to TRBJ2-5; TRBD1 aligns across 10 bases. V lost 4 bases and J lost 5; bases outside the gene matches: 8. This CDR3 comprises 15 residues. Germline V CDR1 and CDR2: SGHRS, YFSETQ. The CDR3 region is CASSPGTGVGETQYF. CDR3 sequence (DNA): TGCGCCAGCAGCCCGGGGACAGGGGTTGGGGAGACCCAGTACTTC.

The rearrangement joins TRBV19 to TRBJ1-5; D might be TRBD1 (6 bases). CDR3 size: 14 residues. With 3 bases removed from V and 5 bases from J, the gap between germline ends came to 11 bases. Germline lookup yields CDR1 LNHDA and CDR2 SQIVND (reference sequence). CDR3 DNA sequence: TGTGCCAGTAGTATGCAGGGGCGAGATCAGCCCCAGCATTTT. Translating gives CASSMQGRDQPQHF.

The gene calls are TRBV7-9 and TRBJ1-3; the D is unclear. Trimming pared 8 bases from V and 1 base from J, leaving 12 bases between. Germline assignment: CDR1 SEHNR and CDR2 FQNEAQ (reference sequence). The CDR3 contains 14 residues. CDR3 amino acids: CASVTPESGNTIYF. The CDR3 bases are TGTGCCAGCGTGACTCCAGAGTCTGGAAACACCATATATTTT.

CDR3 loop: CASSFSSILGGSGTQYF. CDR3 bases: TGTGCCAGCAGTTTTTCTTCCATTTTGGGGGGATCCGGGACCCAGTACTTC. The genes are TRBV28 and TRBJ2-5; D might be TRBD2 (6 bases). The germline V gene has CDR1 MDHEN and CDR2 SYDVKM. The ends were cut back, 3 bases at V and 7 bases at J, with 24 bases in the middle. This CDR3 comprises 17 residues.

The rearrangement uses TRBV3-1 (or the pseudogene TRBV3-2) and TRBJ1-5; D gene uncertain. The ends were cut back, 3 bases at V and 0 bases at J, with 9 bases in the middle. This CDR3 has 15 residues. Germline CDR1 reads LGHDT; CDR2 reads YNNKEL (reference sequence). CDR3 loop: CASSQSRHSNQPQHF. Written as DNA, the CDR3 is TGTGCCAGCAGCCAGTCCAGACATAGCAATCAGCCCCAGCATTTT.

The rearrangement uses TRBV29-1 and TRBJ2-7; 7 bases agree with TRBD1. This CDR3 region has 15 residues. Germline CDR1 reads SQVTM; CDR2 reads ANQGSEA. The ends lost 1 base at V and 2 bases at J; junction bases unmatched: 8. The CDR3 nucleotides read TGCAGCGTTGAAGGAGGCAGGGGGTCCGCCTACGAGCAGTACTTC. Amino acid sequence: CSVEGGRGSAYEQYF.

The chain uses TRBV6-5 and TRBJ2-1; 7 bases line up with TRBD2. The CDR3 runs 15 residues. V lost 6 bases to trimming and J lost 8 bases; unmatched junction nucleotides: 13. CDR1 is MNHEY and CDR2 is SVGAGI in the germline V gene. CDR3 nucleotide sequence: TGTGCCAGCAGCTCCGGGACTATGTTGATGGATGAGCAGTTCTTC. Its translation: CASSSGTMLMDEQFF.

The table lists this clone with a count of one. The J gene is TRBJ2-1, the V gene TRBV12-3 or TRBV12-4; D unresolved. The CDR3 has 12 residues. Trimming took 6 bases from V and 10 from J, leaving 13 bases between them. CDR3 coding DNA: TGTGCCAGCAGCCCCCGTTTGAGCGAGCAGTTCTTC. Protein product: CASSPRLSEQFF.

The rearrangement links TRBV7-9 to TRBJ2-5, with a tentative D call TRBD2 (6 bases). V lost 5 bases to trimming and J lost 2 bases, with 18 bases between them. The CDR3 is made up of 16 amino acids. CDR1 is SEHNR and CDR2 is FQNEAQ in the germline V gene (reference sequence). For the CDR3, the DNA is TGTGCCAGCAGCCCCCTGAGTCCGCGGGGTCAAGAGACCCAGTACTTC. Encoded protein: CASSPLSPRGQETQYF.

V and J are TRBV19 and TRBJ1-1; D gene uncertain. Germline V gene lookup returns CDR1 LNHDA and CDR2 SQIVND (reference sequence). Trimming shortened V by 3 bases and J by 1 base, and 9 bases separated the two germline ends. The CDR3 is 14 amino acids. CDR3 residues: CASSISRENTEAFF. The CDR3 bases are TGTGCCAGTAGTATTTCAAGAGAGAACACTGAAGCTTTCTTT.

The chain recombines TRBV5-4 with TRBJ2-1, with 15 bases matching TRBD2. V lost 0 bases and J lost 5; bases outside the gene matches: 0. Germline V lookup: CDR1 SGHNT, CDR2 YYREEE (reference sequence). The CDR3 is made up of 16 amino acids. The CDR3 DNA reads TGTGCCAGCAGCTTGGGGACTAGCGGGGGGGACAATGAGCAGTTCTTC. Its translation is CASSLGTSGGDNEQFF.

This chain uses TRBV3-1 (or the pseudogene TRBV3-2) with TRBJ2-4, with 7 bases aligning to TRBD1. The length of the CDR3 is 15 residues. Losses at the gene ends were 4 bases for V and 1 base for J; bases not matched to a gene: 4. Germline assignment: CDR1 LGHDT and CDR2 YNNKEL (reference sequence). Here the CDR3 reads CASSPGGYAKNIQYF. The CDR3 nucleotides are TGTGCCAGCAGCCCAGGGGGTTACGCCAAAAACATTCAGTACTTC.